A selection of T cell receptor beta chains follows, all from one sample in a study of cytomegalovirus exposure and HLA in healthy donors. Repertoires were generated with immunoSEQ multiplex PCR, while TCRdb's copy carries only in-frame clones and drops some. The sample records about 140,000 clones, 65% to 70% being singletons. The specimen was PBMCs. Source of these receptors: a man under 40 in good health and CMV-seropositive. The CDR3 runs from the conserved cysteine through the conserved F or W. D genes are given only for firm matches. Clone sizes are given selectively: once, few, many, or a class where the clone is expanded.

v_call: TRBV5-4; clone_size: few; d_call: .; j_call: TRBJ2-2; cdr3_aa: CASSLANFPNTGELFF; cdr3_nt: TGTGCCAGCAGCTTGGCAAACTTCCCCAACACCGGGGAGCTGTTTTTT
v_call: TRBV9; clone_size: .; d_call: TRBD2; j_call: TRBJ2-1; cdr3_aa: CASSAGLAAYNEQFF; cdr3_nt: TGTGCCAGCAGCGCCGGACTAGCGGCTTACAATGAGCAGTTCTTC
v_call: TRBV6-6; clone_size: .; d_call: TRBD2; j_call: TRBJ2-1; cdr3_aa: CASSYNREGPNEQFF; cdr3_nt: TGTGCCAGCAGTTACAATCGGGAGGGCCCCAATGAGCAGTTCTTC
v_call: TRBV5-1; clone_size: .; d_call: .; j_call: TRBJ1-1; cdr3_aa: CASSPPAGHTEAFF; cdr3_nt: TGCGCCAGCAGTCCGCCCGCGGGGCACACTGAAGCTTTCTTT
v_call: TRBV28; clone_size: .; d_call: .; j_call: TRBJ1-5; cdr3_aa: CASSFRTNNQPQHF; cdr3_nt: TGTGCCAGCAGTTTTAGGACAAATAATCAGCCCCAGCATTTT
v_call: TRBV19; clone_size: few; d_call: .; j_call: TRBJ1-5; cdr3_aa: CASSMTSPVPQHF; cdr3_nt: TGTGCCAGTAGTATGACTTCCCCGGTGCCCCAGCATTTT
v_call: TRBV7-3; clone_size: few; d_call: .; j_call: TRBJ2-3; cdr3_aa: CASSLGVSSTDTQYF; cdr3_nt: TGTGCCAGCAGCTTAGGTGTTAGTAGCACAGATACGCAGTATTTT
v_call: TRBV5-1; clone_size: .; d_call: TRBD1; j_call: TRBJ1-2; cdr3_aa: CASSLVGQGSYTF; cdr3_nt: TGCGCCAGCAGCTTGGTGGGACAGGGAAGCTACACCTTC
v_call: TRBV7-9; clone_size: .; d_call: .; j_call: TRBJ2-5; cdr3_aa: CASSFDGSHQETQYF; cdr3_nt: TGTGCCAGCAGCTTTGATGGGAGTCATCAGGAGACCCAGTACTTC
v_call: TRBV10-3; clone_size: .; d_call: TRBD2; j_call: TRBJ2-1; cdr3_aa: CAISLGREVNEQFF; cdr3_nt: TGTGCCATCAGTTTGGGGCGGGAGGTCAATGAGCAGTTCTTC
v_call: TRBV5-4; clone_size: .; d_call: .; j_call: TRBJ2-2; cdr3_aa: CASSSANTGELFF; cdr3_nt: TGTGCCAGCAGCTCCGCGAACACCGGGGAGCTGTTTTTT
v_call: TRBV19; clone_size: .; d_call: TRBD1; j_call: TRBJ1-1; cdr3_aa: CASRLGTGQRNTEAFF; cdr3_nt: TGTGCCAGTAGGTTAGGAACGGGACAGAGGAACACTGAAGCTTTCTTT
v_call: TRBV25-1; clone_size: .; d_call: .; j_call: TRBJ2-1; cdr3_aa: CASSEPGNSGNEQFF; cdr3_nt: TGTGCCAGCAGTGAACCGGGAAACTCGGGCAATGAGCAGTTCTTC
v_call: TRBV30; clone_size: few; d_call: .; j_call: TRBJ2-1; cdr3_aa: CAWSGNNEQFF; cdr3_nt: TGTGCCTGGAGTGGTAACAATGAGCAGTTCTTC
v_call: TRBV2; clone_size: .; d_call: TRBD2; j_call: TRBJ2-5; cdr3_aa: CASSELSAGGPRETQYF; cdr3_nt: TGTGCCAGCAGTGAGTTATCCGCGGGAGGGCCCAGGGAGACCCAGTACTTC
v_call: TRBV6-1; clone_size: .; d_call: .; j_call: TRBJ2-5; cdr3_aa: CASGGGRVRQETQYF; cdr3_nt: TGTGCCAGCGGCGGGGGCAGGGTTCGTCAAGAGACCCAGTACTTC
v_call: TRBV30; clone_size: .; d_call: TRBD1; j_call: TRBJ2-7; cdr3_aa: CAWSVRDRGSYEQYF; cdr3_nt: TGTGCCTGGAGTGTACGGGACAGGGGCTCCTACGAGCAGTACTTC
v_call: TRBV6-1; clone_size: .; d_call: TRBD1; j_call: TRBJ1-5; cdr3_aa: CASRLQGSNQPQHF; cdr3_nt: TGTGCCAGCAGGCTACAGGGGAGCAATCAGCCCCAGCATTTT
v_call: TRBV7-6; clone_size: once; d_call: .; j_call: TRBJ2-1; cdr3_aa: CASSLEAHLPAGNEQFF; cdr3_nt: TGTGCCAGCAGCTTAGAGGCCCACCTCCCAGCAGGCAATGAGCAGTTCTTC
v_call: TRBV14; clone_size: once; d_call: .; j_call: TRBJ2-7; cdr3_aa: CASSLGLYYEQYF; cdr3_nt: TGTGCCAGCAGCTTGGGACTGTACTACGAGCAGTACTTC
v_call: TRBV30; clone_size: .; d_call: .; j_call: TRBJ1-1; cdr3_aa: CAWSEEEVEAFF; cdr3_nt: TGTGCCTGGAGTGAGGAGGAAGTTGAAGCTTTCTTT
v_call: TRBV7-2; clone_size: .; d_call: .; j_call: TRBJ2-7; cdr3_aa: CASSSYFGPYEQYF; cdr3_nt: TGTGCCAGCAGCTCTTACTTCGGTCCCTACGAGCAGTACTTC